These 14 T cell receptor beta chains came from one sample sequenced in a study of shared clonotypes between healthy human individuals. Method: immunoSEQ multiplex PCR; TCRdb's copy keeps in-frame clones and lacks some. The data hold around 1.5 million clones, with under 99% observed a single time. Sequenced material: naive CD4+ T cells sorted from blood. Subset described: CD45RA+ positively selected. The receptors stem from a man under 40 in good health.

The rearrangement uses TRBV6-1 and TRBJ1-1; unclear D gene. Trimming pared 6 bases from V and 8 bases from J, leaving 16 bases between. Germline CDR1 reads MNHNS; CDR2 reads SASEGT. The CDR3 covers 13 residues. CDR3 DNA: TGTGCCAGCAGCGAACTTGGACGCGCCGAAGCTTTCTTT. It codes for CASSELGRAEAFF.

The chain couples TRBV29-1 to TRBJ2-1, with TRBD2 matching 7 bases. V shed 2 bases, J shed 4 bases, and the junction held 11 bases outside the gene matches. CDR3 length: 16 residues. Germline CDR1 is SQVTM and CDR2 is ANQGSEA. CDR3 region: CSVEIGTGGYYNEQFF. The CDR3 nucleotides read TGCAGCGTTGAAATCGGCACGGGAGGATATTACAATGAGCAGTTCTTC.

The chain carries TRBV5-1 and TRBJ2-1, with a possible D match to TRBD2 (6 bases). The germline V and J ends were trimmed by 0 bases and 3 bases, with 31 bases remaining between them. The CDR3 runs 22 residues. Looked up from germline, CDR1 is SGHRS and CDR2 is YFSETQ. The CDR3 reads CASSLGGLGGTGIIPDYNEQFF. CDR3 nucleotide sequence: TGCGCCAGCAGCTTGGGTGGGTTAGGTGGGACTGGAATAATCCCCGACTACAATGAGCAGTTCTTC. Full variable domain (rest looked up from reference TRBV5-1 and TRBJ2-1): KAGVTQTPRYLIKTRGQQVTLSCSPISGHRSVSWYQQTPGQGLQFLFEYFSETQRNKGNFPGRFSGRQFSNSRSEMNVSTLELGDSALYLCASSLGGLGGTGIIPDYNEQFFGPGTRLTVL.

This sequence joins TRBV15 and TRBJ2-7; D call uncertain. Germline assignment: CDR1 LNHNV and CDR2 YYDKDF (reference sequence). V lost 0 bases and J lost 2, with 14 bases in between. The CDR3 is made up of 16 amino acids. CDR3 residues: CATSREGGSPTYEQYF. The CDR3 DNA follows: TGTGCCACCAGCAGAGAAGGCGGCAGTCCAACCTACGAGCAGTACTTC.

This chain links TRBV28 with TRBJ2-6; 9 positions agree with TRBD1. Per the germline V gene, CDR1 is MDHEN and CDR2 is SYDVKM. There are 22 residues in the CDR3. With V trimmed by 2 bases and J by 2 bases, 19 bases remained unmatched. The CDR3 DNA follows: TGTGCCAGCAGTTTAAGGTCCTCACCGCGGGACAGGGCGAACACTGGGGCCAACGTCCTGACTTTC. This gives the protein CASSLRSSPRDRANTGANVLTF.

V is TRBV6-5 and J is TRBJ1-1; 8 nucleotides line up with TRBD1. V trimming: 6 bases; J trimming: 5 bases; junction bases outside the gene matches: 11. CDR1 is MNHEY, CDR2 SVGAGI, per germline. The CDR3 has 15 amino acids. In nucleotides, the CDR3 is TGTGCCAGCAGCTACAGATCCAGGGGGCGGACTGAAGCTTTCTTT. This sequence encodes CASSYRSRGRTEAFF.

The rearrangement joins TRBV19 to TRBJ2-7; no firm D call. The V end lost 6 bases, the J end lost 0 bases, and 12 bases lay between the germline ends. The CDR3 contains 14 residues. Germline V lookup: CDR1 LNHDA, CDR2 SQIVND (reference sequence). The DNA for the CDR3 is TGTGCCAGTAGACCCAGGCCCAGCTCCTACGAGCAGTACTTC. It yields the protein CASRPRPSSYEQYF.

The chain couples TRBV6-1 to TRBJ1-2; D not certain. Germline V CDR1 and CDR2: MNHNS, SASEGT. V dropped 4 bases and J dropped 6 bases, with 3 bases sitting between them. The CDR3 is 10 amino acids. Written as DNA, the CDR3 is TGTGCCAGCAGTGGCGATGGCTACACCTTC. Amino acids: CASSGDGYTF.

V gene TRBV7-9 combines with J gene TRBJ2-7, with D possibly called TRBD1 or TRBD2 (5 bases each). Germline V CDR1 and CDR2: SEHNR, FQNEAQ (reference sequence). Trimming stripped 5 bases from V and 6 bases from J, with 29 bases between. The CDR3 totals 18 residues. CDR3 region: CASSQMRGQRVSLGEQYF. The CDR3 DNA is TGTGCCAGCAGCCAGATGAGGGGTCAGAGAGTCTCTCTGGGCGAGCAGTACTTC.

This sequence joins TRBV11-3 and TRBJ1-1, with a tentative D call TRBD1 (6 bases). The V end was cut by 3 bases, the J end by 6 bases, with 11 bases between. From germline, CDR1 is SGHNT and CDR2 YENEEA. CDR3 length equals 13 residues. CDR3 loop: CASSFGTGSEAFF. The DNA for the CDR3 is TGTGCCAGCAGCTTCGGAACAGGGTCTGAAGCTTTCTTT.

Points on this clone: Sequence at one end of the junction differs from germline and may be a read error. J is TRBJ1-2 and V is TRBV18; D not resolved. This CDR3 is built from 14 residues. CDR1 is KGHSH, CDR2 LQKENI, per germline. In DNA, the CDR3 is TGTGCCAGCTCACCACAGCGGGCGGATTATGACTACACCTTC. This codes for CASSPQRADYDYTF.

Comments on this clone: Other DNA sequences in the same sample also yield this CDR3. J is TRBJ2-7 and V is TRBV6-5, with 9 positions matching TRBD1. Germline values: CDR1 MNHEY, CDR2 SVGAGI. The CDR3 sequence is 14 residues long. Losses at the gene ends were 8 bases for V and 0 bases for J; bases not matched to a gene: 5. This chain's CDR3 is CASRLGQGSYEQYF. The CDR3 DNA reads as TGTGCCAGCCGACTGGGACAGGGCTCCTACGAGCAGTACTTC.

V usage is TRBV18 and J usage is TRBJ2-7; no reliable D call. Trimming took 1 base from V and 3 from J, leaving 7 bases between them. The CDR3 consists of 13 residues. Germline V lookup: CDR1 KGHSH, CDR2 LQKENI. The CDR3 coding sequence is TGTGCCAGCTCACCACTGGGCCTCTACGAGCAGTACTTC. It specifies CASSPLGLYEQYF.

The CDR3 spells CASSVGSGVWDNEQFF. CDR3 DNA: TGTGCCAGCAGCGTAGGGTCAGGGGTGTGGGACAATGAGCAGTTCTTC. The rearrangement joins TRBV9 to TRBJ2-1; D may be TRBD1 (6 bases). V was clipped by 0 bases and J by 5 bases, with 15 bases between them. This CDR3 contains 16 residues. Per germline, CDR1 SGDLS and CDR2 YYNGEE.